Listed here are 7 T cell receptor beta chains from one sample, sequenced in a study of blood T cell repertoires in COVID-19. This table comes from immunoSEQ multiplex PCR, and its TCRdb copy is limited to in-frame clones, with some not included. Among a few hundred thousand clones listed, around 80% were seen once. Sequenced input: PBMCs or T cells enriched from blood (not recorded which). The source is a man aged 25 to 45 with acute COVID-19.

Here the CDR3 DNA reads TGCAGCGTTGTGTCCAGGGAAAATCAGCCCCAGCATTTT. Protein: CSVVSRENQPQHF. This chain links TRBV29-1 with TRBJ1-5, with D possibly TRBD1 on 5 matching bases. The CDR3 is 13 amino acids. Germline CDR1 and CDR2: SQVTM and ANQGSEA. Trimming shortened V by 4 bases and J by 4 bases, and 11 bases separated the two germline ends.

This chain connects TRBV7-2 to TRBJ1-6, with unresolved D. The V gene's germline CDR1 is SGHTA and CDR2 FQGNSA. The length of the CDR3 is 14 residues. The V end was cut by 5 bases, the J end by 7 bases, with 12 bases between. Here the CDR3 DNA reads TGTGCCAGCAGCCCCTTCGGGGTGAATTCACCCCTCCACTTT. Its protein product is CASSPFGVNSPLHF.

The chain recombines TRBV6-8 with TRBJ2-3; 12 nucleotides line up with TRBD2. From germline, CDR1 is MNHGY and CDR2 SAAAGT. With V trimmed by 0 bases and J by 0 bases, 4 bases remained unmatched. The CDR3 is 18 amino acids. The CDR3 loop is CASSYSGLAGLSTDTQYF. In DNA, the CDR3 is TGTGCCAGCAGTTACTCCGGACTAGCGGGGCTCAGCACAGATACGCAGTATTTT.

This clone has only a few counts. The chain joins TRBV5-1 to TRBJ1-5, with TRBD1 identical over 9 bases. This CDR3 comprises 15 residues. CDR1 and CDR2 from the germline V gene are SGHRS and YFSETQ. Trimming removed 4 bases from V and 6 bases from J; junction bases left unmatched: 8. This chain's CDR3 is CASSTDTGGGQPQHF. Here the CDR3 DNA reads TGCGCCAGCAGCACAGATACAGGGGGCGGTCAGCCCCAGCATTTT. Supplemented by reference TRBV5-1 and TRBJ1-5, the full variable domain reads KAGVTQTPRYLIKTRGQQVTLSCSPISGHRSVSWYQQTPGQGLQFLFEYFSETQRNKGNFPGRFSGRQFSNSRSEMNVSTLELGDSALYLCASSTDTGGGQPQHFGDGTRLSIL.

This chain joins TRBV30 and TRBJ1-5; possible D gene TRBD1, 6 bases. The CDR3 has 17 residues. The germline V and J ends were trimmed by 4 bases and 1 base, with 20 bases remaining between them. Germline CDR1 reads GTSNPN; CDR2 reads SVGIG (reference sequence). The CDR3: CAWTPPGIGGSNQPQHF. In nucleotides, the CDR3 is TGTGCCTGGACCCCCCCGGGAATAGGGGGAAGCAATCAGCCCCAGCATTTT.

The chain has TRBV5-4 and TRBJ1-3; D might be TRBD1 (6 bases). Per germline, CDR1 SGHNT and CDR2 YYREEE (reference sequence). The CDR3 sequence is 17 residues long. Trimming took off 1 base at V and 3 bases at J, with 17 bases between the two ends. The CDR3 DNA follows: TGTGCCAGCAGCTTGACAGGGACCGTCCTCAATGGAAACACCATATATTTT. Residues: CASSLTGTVLNGNTIYF.

The genes are TRBV7-9 and TRBJ1-4; no firm D call. V was pared by 1 base and J by 5 bases, with 11 bases between. The CDR3 totals 15 residues. CDR1 is SEHNR, CDR2 FQNEAQ, per germline (reference sequence). CDR3 sequence (DNA): TGTGCCAGCAGCTTAGGGGCTACGGGGAATGAAAAACTGTTTTTT. Translated: CASSLGATGNEKLFF.